These 13 T cell receptor beta chains share one sample of origin, sequenced in a study of shared clonotypes between healthy human individuals. CD45RO negativity and positive selection for CCR7 defined naive CD8 cells, a population that excluded terminally differentiated effector memory CD45RA+ cells. The repertoire was sequenced with immunoSEQ multiplex PCR; TCRdb's copy has only in-frame clones and lacks some. The top ten hold about 0.11% of the sample, which has a few hundred thousand clones, around 95% seen once. The material sequenced was naive CD8+ T cells sorted from blood. The receptors were gathered from a woman in her 30s in good health.

This clone was found a few times. The chain uses TRBV6-1 and TRBJ2-7, with D uncertain. This CDR3 contains 10 residues. V shed 6 bases and J shed 2 bases, with 2 bases lying between them. CDR1 and CDR2 (germline): MNHNS, SASEGT. CDR3: CASSTYEQYF. The DNA of the CDR3 is TGTGCCAGCAGCACCTACGAGCAGTACTTC.

The chain's CDR3 is CAWERASYNEQFF. The CDR3 region has the DNA TGTGCCTGGGAGCGGGCGTCCTACAATGAGCAGTTCTTC. The genes are TRBV30 and TRBJ2-1; perhaps TRBD2 as D (6 bases). Germline-derived CDR1 and CDR2 are GTSNPN and SVGIG (reference sequence). V lost 5 bases, J lost 1 base, and 9 bases lay in between. The CDR3 contains 13 residues. Using reference TRBV30 and TRBJ2-1 for the parts outside the CDR3, the full variable domain is SQTIHQWPATLVQPVGSPLSLECTVEGTSNPNLYWYRQAAGRGLQLLFYSVGIGQISSEVPQNLSASRPQDRQFILSSKKLLLSDSGFYLCAWERASYNEQFFGPGTRLTVL.

The chain recombines TRBV29-1 with TRBJ1-2; a possible D gene is TRBD1 (6 bases). The CDR3 consists of 11 residues. V shed 6 bases and J shed 6 bases, with 11 bases lying between them. Germline V gene sequence: CDR1 SQVTM, CDR2 ANQGSEA. DNA for the CDR3: TGCAGCGTCCGGACAGTCAATGGCTACACCTTC. Protein: CSVRTVNGYTF. The full variable domain, with the rest looked up from reference TRBV29-1 and TRBJ1-2, is SAVISQKPSRDICQRGTSLTIQCQVDSQVTMMFWYRQQPGQSLTLIATANQGSEATYESGFVIDKFPISRPNLTFSTLTVSNMSPEDSSIYLCSVRTVNGYTFGSGTRLTVV.

This clone was seen just once. The V gene is TRBV6-1, the J gene TRBJ1-5; D remains ambiguous. The CDR3 has 17 amino acids. Germline V gene lookup returns CDR1 MNHNS and CDR2 SASEGT. Trimming shortened V by 2 bases and J by 0 bases, and 14 bases separated the two germline ends. CDR3 sequence: CASSEFSQTYSNQPQHF. The DNA of the CDR3 is TGTGCCAGCAGTGAATTCTCCCAAACTTATAGCAATCAGCCCCAGCATTTT.

Turning to this clone: The sample holds other DNA sequences that translate to the same CDR3. The genes are TRBV28 and TRBJ1-1; TRBD1 matches 7 bases. The CDR3 runs 13 residues. CDR1 and CDR2 (germline): MDHEN, SYDVKM. The V and J ends lost 5 bases and 3 bases, in that order; junction bases with no gene match: 3. The CDR3 region has the DNA TGTGCCAGCAGTCCAGGGGGGGACACTGAAGCTTTCTTT. It yields the protein CASSPGGDTEAFF.

The chain carries TRBV19 and TRBJ2-3; the match to TRBD2 covers 14 bases. Per the germline V gene, CDR1 is LNHDA and CDR2 is SQIVND (reference sequence). V shed 4 bases and J 6 bases; nucleotides not matched to a gene: 12. This CDR3 region has 18 residues. This CDR3 reads CASSSPPTTSGRADTQYF. In DNA, the CDR3 is TGTGCCAGTAGTAGCCCCCCAACGACTAGCGGGAGGGCGGATACGCAGTATTTT.

V and J are TRBV27 and TRBJ2-1; either TRBD1 or TRBD2 may fit D (5 bases each). Trimming removed 3 bases at V and 9 bases at J, with 18 bases between. CDR1 and CDR2 (germline): MNHEY, SMNVEV (reference sequence). The CDR3 contains 15 residues. CDR3 in amino acids: CASSLQPGRLGEQFF. In DNA, the CDR3 is TGTGCCAGCAGTTTGCAACCGGGACGTTTGGGTGAGCAGTTCTTC.

The rearrangement joins TRBV7-9 to TRBJ2-3, with 8 bases matching TRBD2. The trim removed 8 bases at V and 1 base at J, leaving 11 bases unmatched. The CDR3 has 16 amino acids. CDR1 and CDR2 (germline): SEHNR, FQNEAQ (reference sequence). This CDR3 is CASVSTRGGRTDTQYF. The DNA of the CDR3 is TGTGCCAGCGTTAGCACCCGCGGGGGGCGCACAGATACGCAGTATTTT.

This clone has only one observation. Other DNA variants within this sample encode the same CDR3. The chain joins TRBV13 to TRBJ2-7, with D possibly TRBD2 on 5 matching bases. This CDR3 is 13 amino acids long. Trimming cost V 5 bases and J 4 bases, with 12 bases left between them. Germline CDR1 PRHDT, CDR2 FYEKMQ (reference sequence). CDR3 region: CASSPPGSYEQYF. CDR3 sequence (DNA): TGTGCCAGCAGCCCCCCGGGGTCGTACGAGCAGTACTTC.

V usage is TRBV29-1 and J usage is TRBJ2-2; the D gene is possibly TRBD2 (6 bases). CDR1 SQVTM and CDR2 ANQGSEA come from the germline V gene. V was shortened by 5 bases and J by 6 bases, with 10 bases between the two germline ends. The CDR3 extends over 12 amino acids. The CDR3 spells CSVQGGAGELFF. In nucleotides, the CDR3 is TGCAGCGTTCAGGGAGGTGCCGGGGAGCTGTTTTTT.

This chain joins TRBV6-6 and TRBJ2-1; 9 bases map to TRBD1. CDR1 is MNHNY and CDR2 is SVGAGI in the germline V gene (reference sequence). V was pared by 4 bases and J by 5 bases, with 6 bases of the junction left unmatched. The CDR3 length is 15 residues. The CDR3 sequence: CASSWGTGMNNEQFF. The CDR3 DNA follows: TGTGCCAGCAGTTGGGGGACAGGGATGAACAATGAGCAGTTCTTC.

The J gene is TRBJ1-2, the V gene TRBV29-1; tentatively, D is TRBD1 (5 bases). V shed 3 bases and J shed 4 bases, with 12 bases lying between them. Germline values: CDR1 SQVTM, CDR2 ANQGSEA. The CDR3 covers 13 residues. CDR3 bases: TGCAGCGTTGACCCCGGGACCGCCTATGGCTACACCTTC. Translating gives CSVDPGTAYGYTF.

This rearrangement joins TRBV5-1 to TRBJ2-1, with 8 bases identical to TRBD2. V lost 3 bases to trimming and J lost 4 bases; unmatched junction nucleotides: 6. This CDR3 is 15 amino acids long. CDR1 and CDR2 (germline): SGHRS, YFSETQ. Written as DNA, the CDR3 is TGCGCCAGCAGCTGGAAGACTAGCGATTACAATGAGCAGTTCTTC. Its translation: CASSWKTSDYNEQFF.